This T cell receptor (beta chain) was sequenced during a study of blood T cell repertoires in COVID-19 (dated by TCRdb to 2020 to 2021). With regard to the full study: Samples from collaborators originated in the United States, Italy and Spain and spanned both the acute and convalescent phases of COVID-19. Sample metadata almost always included a de-identified subject ID, COVID-19 status, age in years and sex. The repertoires were released in a freely available public database meant as a resource for research on the immune response to SARS-CoV-2. HLA class I and class II types, where available, came from metadata supplied by the sample provider rather than from assay-based typing. The samples were drawn from the first 160 participants of the ongoing ImmuneRACE study and from some 1,300 subjects provided by 6 global collaborators. Subjects who had been exposed to COVID-19, were actively infected with it, or had recovered from it provided the deeply sampled blood TCRbeta repertoires that made up the dataset. The prospective study material was composed of cDNA or gDNA derived from T cells, B-cell-depleted T cells, or PBMCs.

Study-wide findings and limitations: The quantity of clinical and demographic metadata differed by source and by participant and was supplied without curation.

Comments on this clone: The clone's antigen remains unknown. Per-nucleotide qualities are absent, and no much larger clonotype sits a single base away.

Each collaborating institution followed its own protocols to collect whole blood in K2EDTA tubes. For TCRbeta analysis, collaborators shipped samples in one of three forms: frozen whole blood, isolated PBMCs, or DNA extracted from either of those sample types. The immunoSEQ Assay, a bias-controlled multiplex PCR, was used to amplify TCRbeta CDR3 regions from genomic DNA. As for the original processing: The number of nucleated cells in each sample was estimated from the amplification of reference gene primers within the assay. To quantify the absolute abundance of each unique TCRbeta CDR3 rearrangement, sequence reads were collapsed and filtered. For each sample, productive Simpson clonality was calculated as the square root of Simpson's diversity index over productive rearrangements. TCRdb retrieved this table from immuneACCESS and kept in-frame rearrangements only. Not all clones are present; in checked studies, unresolved V genes account for under half, and no reason is known for the remainder. V, J and clone size are taken as reported in that table, and D and trimming were inferred from the DNA itself. The sample table contains 100,000 to 150,000 clones; only one count was recorded for under 85% of them. The ten largest clones represent about a tenth of the sample.

Reading the germline V gene gives CDR1 KGHSH and CDR2 LQKENI. From its cysteine to its phenylalanine, the CDR3 spans 16 amino acids. Only CDR3 DNA is held: 48 bases, read in frame from base 1. Trimmed from V: 3 bases; trimmed from J: 8 bases; junction bases lacking a gene match: 8. The sequenced sample consisted of peripheral blood. This receptor was taken from a man between 35 and 55 years old with active or convalescent COVID-19. Recombination joined TRBV18 with TRBJ2-1; TRBD1 aligns with 12 central bases. The nucleotide sequence reads TGTGCCAGCTCACCGAAGTCCGGGACAGGGGGCCATGAGCAGTTCTTC. This encodes CASSPKSGTGGHEQFF.